This T cell receptor beta chain appears in the sequencing data of a study of blood T cell repertoires in COVID-19. Across the study: Samples representing acute and convalescent COVID-19 were sourced from the United States, Italy and Spain. The cDNA or gDNA used as material had been derived from T cells, B-cell-depleted T cells, or PBMCs.

The V end was cut by 7 bases, the J end by 8 bases, with 18 bases between. Germline V gene data show CDR1 as SGHVT and CDR2 as SQSDAQ. The CDR3 has 14 residues. In the original analysis: Using reference gene primer amplification, nucleated cell counts were estimated. The data were produced by immunoSEQ multiplex PCR, yet TCRdb's version contains in-frame clones alone and is incomplete. That table gives V, J and clone size, and the DNA gave D and trimming. This repertoire shows 60,000 to 85,000 clones, around 85% found once; its top ten account for 12%. The TCR was taken from a human donor in a cohort sampled during active COVID-19. V usage is TRBV7-4 and J usage is TRBJ2-4, with D tentatively TRBD1 (6 bases). Sequencing was done on a sample of peripheral blood. In nucleotides, the CDR3 is TGTGCCAGCATCAGAATCAGGGGTAGTGACATTCAGTACTTC. As protein: CASIRIRGSDIQYF.